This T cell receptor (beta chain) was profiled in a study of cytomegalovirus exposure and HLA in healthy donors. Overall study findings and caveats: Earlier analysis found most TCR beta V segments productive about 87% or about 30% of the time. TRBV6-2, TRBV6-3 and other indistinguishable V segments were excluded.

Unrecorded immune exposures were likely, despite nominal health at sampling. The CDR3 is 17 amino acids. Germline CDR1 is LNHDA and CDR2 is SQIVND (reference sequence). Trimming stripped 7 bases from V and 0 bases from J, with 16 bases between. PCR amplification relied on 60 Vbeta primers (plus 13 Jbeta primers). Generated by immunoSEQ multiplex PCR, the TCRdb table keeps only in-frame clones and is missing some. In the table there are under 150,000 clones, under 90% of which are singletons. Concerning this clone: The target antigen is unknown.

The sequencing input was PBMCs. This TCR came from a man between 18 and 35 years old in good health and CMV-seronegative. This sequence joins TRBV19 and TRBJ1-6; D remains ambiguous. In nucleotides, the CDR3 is TGTGCCAGTACACGGCGACGGGAGAGCTCCTATAATTCACCCCTCCACTTT. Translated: CASTRRRESSYNSPLHF.